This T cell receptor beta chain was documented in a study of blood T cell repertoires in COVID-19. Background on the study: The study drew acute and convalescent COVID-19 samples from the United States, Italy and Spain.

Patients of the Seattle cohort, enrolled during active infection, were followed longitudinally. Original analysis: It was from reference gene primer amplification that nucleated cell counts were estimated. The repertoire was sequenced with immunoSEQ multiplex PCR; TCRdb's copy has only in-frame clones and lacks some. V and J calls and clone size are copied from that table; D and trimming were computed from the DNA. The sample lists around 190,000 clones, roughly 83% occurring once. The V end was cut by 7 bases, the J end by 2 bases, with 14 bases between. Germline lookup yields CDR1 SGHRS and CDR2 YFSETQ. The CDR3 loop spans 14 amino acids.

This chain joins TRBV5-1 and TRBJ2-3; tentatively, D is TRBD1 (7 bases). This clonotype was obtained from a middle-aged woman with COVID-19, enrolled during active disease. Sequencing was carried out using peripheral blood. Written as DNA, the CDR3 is TGCGCCAGCGGAACAGGGGAGGCCACAGATACGCAGTATTTT. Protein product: CASGTGEATDTQYF.